These 23 T cell receptor beta chains came from one sample sequenced in a study of shared clonotypes between healthy human individuals. Data came from immunoSEQ multiplex PCR; TCRdb stores just in-frame clones and leaves some out. The data contain about 2 million clones, 95% of them singletons. The sample was naive CD4+ T cells sorted from blood. Subset in this sample: CD45RA+ positively selected. These receptors were taken from a man between 18 and 29 years old in good health.

This chain uses TRBV7-2 with TRBJ1-1, with D unclear. The CDR3 loop spans 15 amino acids. The germline V gene has CDR1 SGHTA and CDR2 FQGNSA. Trimming stripped 1 base from V and 4 bases from J, with 13 bases between. The CDR3: CASSLERLAGTEAFF. The CDR3, as DNA: TGTGCCAGCAGCTTAGAGAGGTTAGCCGGCACTGAAGCTTTCTTT.

The chain is built from TRBV4-2 and TRBJ2-1; 8 bases are shared with TRBD2. The CDR3 contains 16 residues. Germline assignment: CDR1 LGHNA and CDR2 YNFKEQ. The trim removed 3 bases at V and 9 bases at J, leaving 13 bases unmatched. The CDR3 DNA sequence: TGTGCCAGCAGCCAGGAAGCGGGGGCCGTCCCTCGTGAGCAGTTCTTC. This gives the protein CASSQEAGAVPREQFF.

Here the CDR3 DNA reads TGCGCCAGCAGCCAAGTACGGGGTCCCTACGAGCAGTACTTC. It translates to CASSQVRGPYEQYF. The V and J genes are TRBV4-3 and TRBJ2-7; perhaps TRBD2 as D (5 bases). CDR1 is LGHNA and CDR2 is YSLEER in the germline V gene. The CDR3 has 14 residues. V was pared by 1 base and J by 2 bases, with 9 bases between.

This clone was observed a single time. The CDR3 DNA sequence: TGTGCCAGCAGTTTGAGGGGGCCACAGACCCAGTACTTC. Its protein product is CASSLRGPQTQYF. This chain links TRBV28 with TRBJ2-5, with TRBD1 matching over 7 bases. V lost 3 bases, J lost 6 bases, and 4 bases stayed unmatched. Germline V gives CDR1 MDHEN, CDR2 SYDVKM. The CDR3 is made up of 13 amino acids. Together with reference TRBV28 and TRBJ2-5, the CDR3 gives the full variable domain: DVKVTQSSRYLVKRTGEKVFLECVQDMDHENMFWYRQDPGLGLRLIYFSYDVKMKEKGDIPEGYSVSREKKERFSLILESASTNQTSMYLCASSLRGPQTQYFGPGTRLLVL.

The chain couples TRBV7-8 to TRBJ2-7, with TRBD1 identical over 7 bases. There are 16 residues in the CDR3. CDR1 and CDR2 (germline): SGHVS, FQNEAQ. Trimming removed 1 base from V and 3 bases from J; junction bases left unmatched: 9. CDR3 loop: CASSLVQTGTGYEQYF. Written as DNA, the CDR3 is TGTGCCAGCAGCTTAGTTCAGACAGGGACGGGCTACGAGCAGTACTTC. The full variable domain, with the rest looked up from reference TRBV7-8 and TRBJ2-7, is GAGVSQSPRYKVAKRGQDVALRCDPISGHVSLFWYQQALGQGPEFLTYFQNEAQLDKSGLPSDRFFAERPEGSVSTLKIQRTQQEDSAVYLCASSLVQTGTGYEQYFGPGTRLTVT.

The genes are TRBV5-4 and TRBJ2-7, with D possibly being TRBD1 or TRBD2 (6 bases each). The CDR3 has 17 residues. CDR1 and CDR2 (germline): SGHNT, YYREEE (reference sequence). V lost 4 bases, J lost 3 bases, and 23 bases lay in between. The DNA of the CDR3 is TGTGCCAGCAGCCTTGGGGGACGTCGGGGGCACGACTACGAGCAGTACTTC. This gives the protein CASSLGGRRGHDYEQYF.

The rearrangement links TRBV6-4 to TRBJ1-2; D remains unclear. Per the germline V gene, CDR1 is MRHNA and CDR2 is SNTAGT. V was clipped by 0 bases and J by 4 bases, with 18 bases between them. The CDR3 is 17 amino acids. The CDR3 sequence: CASSDSRHGGGGYGYTF. CDR3 coding DNA: TGTGCCAGCAGTGACTCTAGACACGGCGGCGGTGGCTATGGCTACACCTTC.

In this sample, this clone turned up once. The chain has TRBV6-6 and TRBJ1-2; D gene unclear. CDR3 length: 10 residues. Trimming took off 4 bases at V and 12 bases at J, with 9 bases between the two ends. Looked up from germline, CDR1 is MNHNY and CDR2 is SVGAGI (reference sequence). The CDR3 spells CASSSYPHTF. The CDR3 DNA reads TGTGCCAGCAGTTCTTACCCGCACACCTTC.

The table lists this clone with a count of one. J is TRBJ2-7 and V is TRBV4-1; 8 bases are a match to TRBD1. The CDR3 runs 18 residues. The junction had 11 bases not matched to a gene; V was cut back by 1 base and J by 0 bases. Germline CDR1 and CDR2: MGHRA and YSYEKL. The CDR3 reads CASSQAFGDRGISYEQYF. Here the CDR3 DNA reads TGCGCCAGCAGCCAAGCATTTGGTGACAGGGGCATCTCCTACGAGCAGTACTTC.

The chain is built from TRBV29-1 and TRBJ2-5, with D perhaps TRBD1 or TRBD2 (5 bases each). Per the germline V gene, CDR1 is SQVTM and CDR2 is ANQGSEA. The V gene lost 6 bases and the J gene lost 0 bases, with 11 bases spanning the gap. This CDR3 has 13 amino acids. This chain's CDR3 is CSVPWGYQETQYF. Written as DNA, the CDR3 is TGCAGCGTGCCCTGGGGGTACCAAGAGACCCAGTACTTC.

The chain couples TRBV2 to TRBJ2-1, with TRBD2 identical over 14 bases. Germline assignment: CDR1 SNHLY and CDR2 FYNNEI. The CDR3 is made up of 15 amino acids. V was clipped by 6 bases and J by 4 bases; unmatched bases: 2. DNA of the CDR3: TGTGCCAGCAGGGGGACTAGCGGGAGATACAATGAGCAGTTCTTC. Amino acids: CASRGTSGRYNEQFF.

The chain recombines TRBV13 with TRBJ2-3; 9 bases line up with TRBD1. The junction had 6 bases not matched to a gene; V was cut back by 5 bases and J by 0 bases. Germline CDR1 and CDR2: PRHDT and FYEKMQ (reference sequence). This CDR3 region has 16 residues. CDR3 protein: CASSEYRGRSTDTQYF. The DNA for the CDR3 is TGTGCCAGCAGCGAATACAGGGGGCGGAGCACAGATACGCAGTATTTT.

The J gene is TRBJ2-1, the V gene TRBV5-1, with D unclear. The CDR3 loop spans 16 amino acids. CDR1 and CDR2 from the germline V gene are SGHRS and YFSETQ. The V and J ends lost 1 base and 7 bases respectively, with 18 bases between them. CDR3 nucleotide sequence: TGCGCCAGCAGCTTGAGTCCCAATTATAACACGAATGAGCAGTTCTTC. This encodes CASSLSPNYNTNEQFF.

CDR3 DNA sequence: TGTGCCAGCAGCTTAGCCTGGACAGGGGGAGGCTCACCCCTCCACTTT. The encoded protein is CASSLAWTGGGSPLHF. V gene TRBV7-8 combines with J gene TRBJ1-6, with 10 bases lining up with TRBD1. V was clipped by 0 bases and J by 10 bases; unmatched bases: 6. The CDR3 is 16 residues long. In germline, CDR1 is SGHVS, CDR2 FQNEAQ.

The chain is built from TRBV2 and TRBJ2-2; D is uncertain. The CDR3 covers 13 residues. The ends were cut back, 9 bases at V and 4 bases at J, with 12 bases in the middle. Germline loops: CDR1 SNHLY, CDR2 FYNNEI. Here the CDR3 DNA reads TGTGCCAGTGTCATGGGCGGCACCGGGGAGCTGTTTTTT. This gives the protein CASVMGGTGELFF.

The chain couples TRBV2 to TRBJ1-2; D might be TRBD1 (5 bases). The CDR3 runs 14 residues. The germline gives CDR1 SNHLY, CDR2 FYNNEI. The V end lost 4 bases, the J end lost 0 bases, and 9 bases lay between the germline ends. As DNA, the CDR3 is TGTGCCAGCAGTGGGTCAGGGTCTAACTATGGCTACACCTTC. It translates to CASSGSGSNYGYTF.

V gene TRBV19 combines with J gene TRBJ2-7, with 8 bases lining up with TRBD1. This CDR3 has 14 amino acids. Germline V gene sequence: CDR1 LNHDA, CDR2 SQIVND (reference sequence). V trimming: 9 bases; J trimming: 3 bases; junction bases outside the gene matches: 10. The CDR3 protein is CASKIGTGNYEQYF. DNA of the CDR3: TGTGCCAGCAAAATCGGGACAGGAAACTACGAGCAGTACTTC.

V gene TRBV6-5 combines with J gene TRBJ2-7, with TRBD2 matching over 10 bases. Germline V gene data show CDR1 as MNHEY and CDR2 as SVGAGI. There are 16 residues in the CDR3. The ends lost 2 bases at V and 2 bases at J; junction bases unmatched: 6. For the CDR3, the DNA is TGTGCCAGCAGTTACGGACTAGCGGATTCCACCTACGAGCAGTACTTC. As protein: CASSYGLADSTYEQYF.

V gene TRBV7-8 combines with J gene TRBJ2-7; unclear D gene. This CDR3 comprises 16 residues. Germline V CDR1 and CDR2: SGHVS, FQNEAQ. V lost 5 bases to trimming and J lost 1 base, with 18 bases between them. CDR3 protein: CASSRYGQVPSYEQYF. In nucleotides, the CDR3 is TGTGCCAGCAGCCGGTACGGCCAGGTCCCTTCCTACGAGCAGTACTTC.

A word on this clone: Other DNA sequences in this specimen translate into the identical CDR3. V is TRBV6-1 and J is TRBJ1-4; TRBD1 matches at 8 bases. V was clipped by 4 bases and J by 5 bases; unmatched bases: 0. The CDR3 contains 13 residues. Germline V gives CDR1 MNHNS, CDR2 SASEGT. The CDR3 coding sequence is TGTGCCAGCAGTGGGACAGGGAATGAAAAACTGTTTTTT. This encodes CASSGTGNEKLFF.

The chain uses TRBV18 and TRBJ1-2, with no clear D. This CDR3 spans 14 amino acids. Germline lookup yields CDR1 KGHSH and CDR2 LQKENI. The V end lost 2 bases, the J end lost 8 bases, and 15 bases lay between the germline ends. This CDR3 is CASSPKEGSLGYTF. The CDR3 DNA follows: TGTGCCAGCTCACCAAAGGAAGGGTCTCTCGGCTACACCTTC.

The chain joins TRBV25-1 to TRBJ1-2; no firm D call. In germline, CDR1 is MGHDK, CDR2 SYGVNS. Trimming took off 4 bases at V and 7 bases at J, with 7 bases between the two ends. This CDR3 has 11 amino acids. The CDR3 DNA reads TGTGCCAGCAGTGGAGCGGGTGGCTACACCTTC. As protein: CASSGAGGYTF.

V usage is TRBV4-2 and J usage is TRBJ2-5; 7 nucleotides match TRBD2. V shed 0 bases, J shed 4 bases, and the junction held 8 bases outside the gene matches. The CDR3 sequence is 16 residues long. The V gene's germline CDR1 is LGHNA and CDR2 YNFKEQ. The CDR3 loop reads CASSQDFAGVLETQYF. CDR3 bases: TGTGCCAGCAGCCAAGATTTCGCGGGGGTTTTAGAGACCCAGTACTTC.